This TCR beta chain was profiled in a study of blood T cell repertoires in COVID-19. Overall study: Some COVID-19 samples were acute and others convalescent; all came from the United States, Italy and Spain. In each case, the material was cDNA or gDNA derived from T cells, B-cell-depleted T cells, or PBMCs.

This CDR3 region has 17 residues. Germline lookup yields CDR1 LNHDA and CDR2 SQIVND (reference sequence). With 3 bases removed from V and 3 bases from J, the gap between germline ends came to 15 bases. Original methodology: Reference gene primer amplification yielded estimated nucleated cell counts. Sequencing used immunoSEQ multiplex PCR; TCRdb keeps in-frame clones, though not all of them. Clone size and V and J calls were adopted from that table, with D and trimming inferred from the DNA. Counted here are 91,000 or so clones, more than 70% occurring once; the ten biggest clones make up under 15%. The V call is TRBV19, the J call TRBJ2-6, with D possibly TRBD2 on 5 matching bases. This TCR was recovered from an older woman in a cohort sampled during active or convalescent COVID-19. The material sequenced was peripheral blood. CDR3 nucleotide sequence: TGTGCCAGTAGTATTATGCCCGGACTGGTTGGGGCCAACGTCCTGACTTTC. Translated, it gives CASSIMPGLVGANVLTF.